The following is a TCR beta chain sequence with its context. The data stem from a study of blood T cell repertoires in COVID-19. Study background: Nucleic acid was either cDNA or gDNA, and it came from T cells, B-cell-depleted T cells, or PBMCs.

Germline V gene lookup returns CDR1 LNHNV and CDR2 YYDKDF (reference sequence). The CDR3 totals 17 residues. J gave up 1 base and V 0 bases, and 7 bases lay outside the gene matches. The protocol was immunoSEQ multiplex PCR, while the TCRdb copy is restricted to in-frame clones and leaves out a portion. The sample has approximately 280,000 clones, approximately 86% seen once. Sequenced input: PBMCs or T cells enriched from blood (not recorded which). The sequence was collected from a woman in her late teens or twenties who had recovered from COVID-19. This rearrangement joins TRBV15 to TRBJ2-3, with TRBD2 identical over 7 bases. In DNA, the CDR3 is TGTGCCACCAGCAGAGACCGGGGGGTCTTACGCACAGATACGCAGTATTTT. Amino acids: CATSRDRGVLRTDTQYF.